The T cell receptor beta chain described here comes from a study of T cells after yellow fever vaccination. Germline CDR1 is PRHDT and CDR2 is FYEKMQ (reference sequence). The CDR3 totals 11 residues. Germline trimming cut 5 bases from V and 14 bases from J; bases unmatched to any gene: 4. Template switching with 5'RACE generated the TCR cDNA and added a universal primer site and UMIs. From the 5' RACE reads, TCRdb called clonotypes with MiXCR, one entry per CDR3 protein. The sample records 360,000 or so distinct CDR3 sequences, around a tenth being singletons. A few counts support this clonotype. The clonotype was recovered from a man younger than 35 who received the YFV17D yellow fever vaccine. The sequenced sample was PBMCs, obtained on the day of the first yellow fever vaccination. The rearrangement links TRBV13 to TRBJ2-4; the match to TRBD1 covers 9 bases. As DNA, the CDR3 is TGTGCCAGCAGCGACCGGACAGGGGAGTACTTC. Its translation is CASSDRTGEYF.